This T cell receptor beta chain was found in a study of shared clonotypes between healthy human individuals. V was clipped by 6 bases and J by 12 bases, with 15 bases between them. This CDR3 is 12 amino acids long. Germline values: CDR1 MNHEY, CDR2 SMNVEV (reference sequence). Replicate PCRs from sorted subsets contained around 200 ng DNA, which is 31,000 or so T cell genomes. Here immunoSEQ multiplex PCR was the method, and the copy in TCRdb shows in-frame clones only, minus some. The sample has 1,500,000 or so clones; approximately 98.5% are singletons. The rearrangement links TRBV27 to TRBJ2-1; D is perhaps TRBD2 (5 bases). The receptor's source is a man aged 25 to 40 in good health. The sequenced sample was naive CD4+ T cells sorted from blood. Described subset: CD45RA+ positively selected. The CDR3 DNA is TGTGCCAGCAGAAGAGCGACTAACCTGCAGTTCTTC. This translates into CASRRATNLQFF.